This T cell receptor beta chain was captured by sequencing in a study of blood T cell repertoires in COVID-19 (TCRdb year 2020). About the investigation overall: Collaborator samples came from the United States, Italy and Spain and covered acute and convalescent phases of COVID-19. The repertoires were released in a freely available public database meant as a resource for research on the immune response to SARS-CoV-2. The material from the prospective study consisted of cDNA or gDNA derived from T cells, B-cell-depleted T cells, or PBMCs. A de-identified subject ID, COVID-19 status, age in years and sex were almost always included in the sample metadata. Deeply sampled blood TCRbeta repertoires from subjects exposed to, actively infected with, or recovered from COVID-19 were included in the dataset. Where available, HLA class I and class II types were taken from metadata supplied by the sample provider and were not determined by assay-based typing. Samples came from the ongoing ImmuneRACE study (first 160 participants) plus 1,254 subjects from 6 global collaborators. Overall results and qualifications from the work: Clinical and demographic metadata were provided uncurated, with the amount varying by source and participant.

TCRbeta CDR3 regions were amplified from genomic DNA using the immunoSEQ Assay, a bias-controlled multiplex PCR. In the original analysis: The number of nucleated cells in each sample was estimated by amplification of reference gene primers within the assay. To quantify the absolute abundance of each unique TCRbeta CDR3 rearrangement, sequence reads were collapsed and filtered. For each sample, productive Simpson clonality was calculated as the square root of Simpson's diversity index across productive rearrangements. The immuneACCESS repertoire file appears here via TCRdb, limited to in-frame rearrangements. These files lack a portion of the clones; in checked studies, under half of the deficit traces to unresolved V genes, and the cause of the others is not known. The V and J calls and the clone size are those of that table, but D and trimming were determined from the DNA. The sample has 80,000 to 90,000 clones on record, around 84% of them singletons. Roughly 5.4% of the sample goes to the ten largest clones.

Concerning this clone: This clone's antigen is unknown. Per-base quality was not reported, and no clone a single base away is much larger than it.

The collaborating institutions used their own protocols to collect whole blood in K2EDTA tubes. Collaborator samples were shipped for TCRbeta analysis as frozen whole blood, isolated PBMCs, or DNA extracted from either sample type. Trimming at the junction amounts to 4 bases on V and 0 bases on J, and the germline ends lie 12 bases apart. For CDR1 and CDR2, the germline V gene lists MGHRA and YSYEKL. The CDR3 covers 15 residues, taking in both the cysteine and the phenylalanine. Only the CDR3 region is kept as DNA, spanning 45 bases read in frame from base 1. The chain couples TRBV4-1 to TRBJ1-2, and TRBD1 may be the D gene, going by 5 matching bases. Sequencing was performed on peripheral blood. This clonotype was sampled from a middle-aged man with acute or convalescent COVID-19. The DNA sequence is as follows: TGCGCCAGCAGCCGACAGCTATCCTCTAACTATGGCTACACCTTC. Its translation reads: CASSRQLSSNYGYTF.